This T cell receptor beta chain was recovered during a study of blood T cells in healthy people across ages. Then a second PCR, running about 7 to 11 cycles, was carried out with a sample-barcoded 5' primer and a J-beta primer mix. TCRdb recomputed calls from the 5' RACE reads with MiXCR, one row per CDR3 protein. The sample has about 970,000 distinct CDR3 sequences, just over 50% seen once. The V gene's germline CDR1 is DFQATT and CDR2 SNEGSKA (reference sequence). Between the trimmed V and J ends, which lost 4 bases and 0 bases, there was a span of 4 bases. This CDR3 is built from 11 residues. The chain uses TRBV20-1 and TRBJ2-7; the D is unclear. Source material: blood. The sequence came from a woman in her sixties in good health. CDR3 DNA sequence: TGCAGTGCTAAATACTCCTACGAGCAGTACTTC. It codes for CSAKYSYEQYF.